This T cell receptor (beta chain) derives from a study of blood T cell repertoires in COVID-19. In the study overall: Spain, Italy and the United States supplied samples that represented acute and convalescent COVID-19. T cells, B-cell-depleted T cells, or PBMCs provided the cDNA or gDNA that served as material.

As processed by the authors: Amplification of reference gene primers provided the estimated nucleated cell counts. Clones were read by immunoSEQ multiplex PCR, and TCRdb kept only the in-frame ones, dropping some. V and J calls and clone size follow that table, whereas D and trimming were derived from the DNA. In the table there are 150,000 to 200,000 clones, roughly four fifths of which are singletons. This CDR3 has 15 residues. With 1 base clipped from V and 6 bases from J, the junction kept 6 bases outside the gene matches. Germline lookup yields CDR1 SGHNT and CDR2 YENEEA. The rearrangement joins TRBV11-3 to TRBJ2-1; 7 bases are shared with TRBD2. The specimen was peripheral blood. The TCR sequence derives from a man in his forties or fifties who had recovered from COVID-19. Written as DNA, the CDR3 is TGTGCCAGCAGCTTAGCAGTAGCGGGCGTCAATGAGCAGTTCTTC. Translation: CASSLAVAGVNEQFF.